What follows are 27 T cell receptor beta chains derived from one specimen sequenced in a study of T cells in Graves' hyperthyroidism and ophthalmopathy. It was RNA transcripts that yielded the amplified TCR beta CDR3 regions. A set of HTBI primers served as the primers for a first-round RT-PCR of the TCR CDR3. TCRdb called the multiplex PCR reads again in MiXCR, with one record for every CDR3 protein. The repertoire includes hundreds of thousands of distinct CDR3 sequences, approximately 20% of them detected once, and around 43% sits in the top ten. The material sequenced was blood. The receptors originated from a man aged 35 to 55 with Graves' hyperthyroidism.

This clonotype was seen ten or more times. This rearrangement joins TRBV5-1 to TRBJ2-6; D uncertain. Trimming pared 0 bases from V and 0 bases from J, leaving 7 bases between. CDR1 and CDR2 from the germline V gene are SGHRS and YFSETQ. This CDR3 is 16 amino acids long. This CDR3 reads CASSLAFSSGANVLTF. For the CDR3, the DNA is TGCGCCAGCAGCTTGGCCTTCAGCTCTGGGGCCAACGTCCTGACTTTC. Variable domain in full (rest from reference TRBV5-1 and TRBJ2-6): KAGVTQTPRYLIKTRGQQVTLSCSPISGHRSVSWYQQTPGQGLQFLFEYFSETQRNKGNFPGRFSGRQFSNSRSEMNVSTLELGDSALYLCASSLAFSSGANVLTFGAGSRLTVL.

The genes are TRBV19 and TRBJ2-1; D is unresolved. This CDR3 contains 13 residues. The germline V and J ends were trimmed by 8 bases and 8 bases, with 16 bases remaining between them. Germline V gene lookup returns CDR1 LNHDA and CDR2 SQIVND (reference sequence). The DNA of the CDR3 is TGTGCCAGTTCGGACCTACCAGGTGATGAGCAGTTCTTC. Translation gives CASSDLPGDEQFF. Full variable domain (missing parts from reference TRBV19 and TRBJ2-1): DGGITQSPKYLFRKEGQNVTLSCEQNLNHDAMYWYRQDPGQGLRLIYYSQIVNDFQKGDIAEGYSVSREKKESFPLTVTSAQKNPTAFYLCASSDLPGDEQFFGPGTRLTVL.

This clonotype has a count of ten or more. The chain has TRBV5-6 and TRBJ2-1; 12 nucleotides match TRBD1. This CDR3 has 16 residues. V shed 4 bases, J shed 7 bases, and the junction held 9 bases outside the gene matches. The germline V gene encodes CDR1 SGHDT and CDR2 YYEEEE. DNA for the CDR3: TGTGCCAGCAGCCACGTCAGGGACAGGGGGCAGAATGAGCAGTTCTTC. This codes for CASSHVRDRGQNEQFF.

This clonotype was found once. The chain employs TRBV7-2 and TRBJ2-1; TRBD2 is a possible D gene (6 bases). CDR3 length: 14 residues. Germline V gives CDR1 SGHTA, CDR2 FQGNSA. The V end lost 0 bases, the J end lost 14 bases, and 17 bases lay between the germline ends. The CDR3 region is CASSLARGLSGKFF. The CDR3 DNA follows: TGTGCCAGCAGCTTAGCGCGGGGACTCTCGGGGAAGTTCTTC.

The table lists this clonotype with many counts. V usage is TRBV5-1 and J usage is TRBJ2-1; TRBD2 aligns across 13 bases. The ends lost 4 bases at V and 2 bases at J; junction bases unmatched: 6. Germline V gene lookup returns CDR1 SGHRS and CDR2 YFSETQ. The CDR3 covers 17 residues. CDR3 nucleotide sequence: TGCGCCAGCAGCCCAGAACTAGCGGGGGGGCCCTACAATGAGCAGTTCTTC. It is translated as CASSPELAGGPYNEQFF.

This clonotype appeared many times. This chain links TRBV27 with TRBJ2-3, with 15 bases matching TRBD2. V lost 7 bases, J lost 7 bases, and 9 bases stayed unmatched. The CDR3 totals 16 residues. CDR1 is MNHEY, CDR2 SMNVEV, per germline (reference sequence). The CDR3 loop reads CASIRGLAGGFYTQYF. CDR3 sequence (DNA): TGTGCCAGCATCCGAGGACTAGCGGGGGGGTTTTATACGCAGTATTTT.

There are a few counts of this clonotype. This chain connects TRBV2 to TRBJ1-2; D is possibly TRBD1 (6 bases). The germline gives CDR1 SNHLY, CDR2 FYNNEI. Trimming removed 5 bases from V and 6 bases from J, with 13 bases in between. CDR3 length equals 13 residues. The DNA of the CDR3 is TGTGCCAGCAGTAGGGGGGATTGGGATGGCTACACCTTC. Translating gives CASSRGDWDGYTF.

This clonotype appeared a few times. CDR3 DNA: TGCAGTGCCCCCCCTCTTTGGGAAGCTTTCTTT. Translating gives CSAPPLWEAFF. This rearrangement joins TRBV20-1 to TRBJ1-1; the D is unclear. Per germline, CDR1 DFQATT and CDR2 SNEGSKA (reference sequence). This CDR3 contains 11 residues. Trimming removed 6 bases at V and 8 bases at J, with 13 bases between.

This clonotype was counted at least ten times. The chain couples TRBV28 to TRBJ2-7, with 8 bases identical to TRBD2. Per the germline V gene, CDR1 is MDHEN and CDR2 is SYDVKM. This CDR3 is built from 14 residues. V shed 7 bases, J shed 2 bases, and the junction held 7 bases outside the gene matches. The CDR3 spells CASIREGGTYEQYF. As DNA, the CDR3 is TGTGCCAGCATCCGGGAGGGGGGGACCTACGAGCAGTACTTC. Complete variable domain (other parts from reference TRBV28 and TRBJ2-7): DVKVTQSSRYLVKRTGEKVFLECVQDMDHENMFWYRQDPGLGLRLIYFSYDVKMKEKGDIPEGYSVSREKKERFSLILESASTNQTSMYLCASIREGGTYEQYFGPGTRLTVT.

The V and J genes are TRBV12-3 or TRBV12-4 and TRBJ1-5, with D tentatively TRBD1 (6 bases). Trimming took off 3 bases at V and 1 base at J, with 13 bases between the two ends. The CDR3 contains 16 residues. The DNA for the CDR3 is TGTGCCAGCAGTTTTAGGGGGGGCTGGAGCAATCAGCCCCAGCATTTT. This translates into CASSFRGGWSNQPQHF.

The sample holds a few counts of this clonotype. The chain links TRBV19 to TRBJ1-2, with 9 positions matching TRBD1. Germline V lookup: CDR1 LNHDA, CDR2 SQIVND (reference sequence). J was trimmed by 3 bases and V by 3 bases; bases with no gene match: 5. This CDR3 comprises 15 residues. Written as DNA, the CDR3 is TGTGCCAGTAGTATCCCGGGACAGGGAGACTATGGCTACACCTTC. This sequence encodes CASSIPGQGDYGYTF.

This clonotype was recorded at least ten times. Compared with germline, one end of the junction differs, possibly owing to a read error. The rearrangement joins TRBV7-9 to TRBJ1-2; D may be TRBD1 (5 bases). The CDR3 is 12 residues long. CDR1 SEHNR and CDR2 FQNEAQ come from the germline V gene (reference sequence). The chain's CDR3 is CASSLDRYGYTF. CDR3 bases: TGTGCCAGCAGTTTAGACAGATATGGCTACACCTTC. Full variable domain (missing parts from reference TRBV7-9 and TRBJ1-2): DTGVSQNPRHKITKRGQNVTFRCDPISEHNRLYWYRQTLGQGPEFLTYFQNEAQLEKSRLLSDRFSAERPKGSFSTLEIQRTEQGDSAMYLCASSLDRYGYTFGSGTRLTVV.

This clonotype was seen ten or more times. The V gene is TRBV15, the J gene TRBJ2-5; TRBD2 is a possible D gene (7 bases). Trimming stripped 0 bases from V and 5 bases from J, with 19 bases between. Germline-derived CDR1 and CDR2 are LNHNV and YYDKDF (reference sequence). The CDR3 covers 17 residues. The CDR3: CATSRDPPGGAGETQYF. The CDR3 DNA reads TGTGCCACCAGCAGAGATCCTCCGGGGGGCGCAGGGGAGACCCAGTACTTC.

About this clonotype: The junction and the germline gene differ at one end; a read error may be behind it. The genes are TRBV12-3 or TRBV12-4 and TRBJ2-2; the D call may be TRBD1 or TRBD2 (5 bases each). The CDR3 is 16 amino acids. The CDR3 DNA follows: TGTGCCAGCAGTAGGGGAGACGGGGAGATAGACGGGAAGCTGTTTTTT. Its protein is CASSRGDGEIDGKLFF.

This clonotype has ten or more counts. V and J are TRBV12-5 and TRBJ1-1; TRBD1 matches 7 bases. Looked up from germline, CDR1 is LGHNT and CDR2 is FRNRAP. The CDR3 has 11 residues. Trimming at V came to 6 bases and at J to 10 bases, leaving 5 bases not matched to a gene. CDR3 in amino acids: CASGSGGAAFF. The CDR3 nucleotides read TGTGCTAGTGGCTCAGGGGGAGCAGCTTTCTTT.

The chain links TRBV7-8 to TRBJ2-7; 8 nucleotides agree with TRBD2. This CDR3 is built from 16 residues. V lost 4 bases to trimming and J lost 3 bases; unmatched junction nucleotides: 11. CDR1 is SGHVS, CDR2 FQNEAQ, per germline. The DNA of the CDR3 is TGTGCCAGCAGCTCCCTATCTAGCGGGCGTTACTACGAGCAGTACTTC. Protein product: CASSSLSSGRYYEQYF.

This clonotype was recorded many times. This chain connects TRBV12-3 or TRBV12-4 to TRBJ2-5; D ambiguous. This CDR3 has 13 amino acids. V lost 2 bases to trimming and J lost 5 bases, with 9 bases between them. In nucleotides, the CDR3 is TGTGCCAGCAGTTTATCCAGTGGTGAGACCCAGTACTTC. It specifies CASSLSSGETQYF.

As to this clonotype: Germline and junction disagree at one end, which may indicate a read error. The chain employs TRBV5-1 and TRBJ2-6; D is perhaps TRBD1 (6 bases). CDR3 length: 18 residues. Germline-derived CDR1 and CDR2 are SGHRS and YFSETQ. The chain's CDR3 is CASSLTGTLRSGANVLTF. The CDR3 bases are TGTGCCAGCAGTTTGACCGGGACACTCCGCTCTGGGGCCAACGTCCTGACTTTC.

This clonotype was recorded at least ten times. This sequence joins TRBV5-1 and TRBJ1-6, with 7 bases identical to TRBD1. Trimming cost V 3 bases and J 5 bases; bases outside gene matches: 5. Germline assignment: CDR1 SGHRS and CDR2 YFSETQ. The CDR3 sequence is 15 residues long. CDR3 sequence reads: CASSWGQRNNSPLHF. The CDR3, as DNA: TGCGCCAGCAGCTGGGGACAGAGAAATAATTCACCCCTCCACTTT.

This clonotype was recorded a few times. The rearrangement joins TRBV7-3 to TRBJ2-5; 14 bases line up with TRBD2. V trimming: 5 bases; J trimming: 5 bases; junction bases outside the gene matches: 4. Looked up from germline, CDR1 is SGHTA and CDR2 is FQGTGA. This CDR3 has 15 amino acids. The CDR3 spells CASSRLAGGPETQYF. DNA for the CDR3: TGTGCCAGCAGCCGACTAGCGGGGGGGCCGGAGACCCAGTACTTC.

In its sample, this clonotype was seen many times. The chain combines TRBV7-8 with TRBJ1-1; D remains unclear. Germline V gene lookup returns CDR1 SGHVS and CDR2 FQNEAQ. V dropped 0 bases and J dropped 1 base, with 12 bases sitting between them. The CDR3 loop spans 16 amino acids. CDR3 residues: CASSLAIRLENTEAFF. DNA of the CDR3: TGTGCCAGCAGCTTAGCGATAAGGCTCGAGAACACTGAAGCTTTCTTT.

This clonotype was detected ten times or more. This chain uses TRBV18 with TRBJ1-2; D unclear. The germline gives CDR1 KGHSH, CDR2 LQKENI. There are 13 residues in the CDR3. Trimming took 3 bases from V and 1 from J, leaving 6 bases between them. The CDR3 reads CASSPEGNYGYTF. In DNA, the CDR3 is TGTGCCAGCTCACCGGAGGGTAACTATGGCTACACCTTC.

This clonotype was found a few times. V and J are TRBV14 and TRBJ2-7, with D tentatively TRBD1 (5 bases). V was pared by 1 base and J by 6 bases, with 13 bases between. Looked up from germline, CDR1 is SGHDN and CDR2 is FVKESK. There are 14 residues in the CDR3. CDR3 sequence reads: CASSQAYRISEQYF. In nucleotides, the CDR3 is TGTGCCAGCAGCCAAGCGTACAGGATAAGCGAGCAGTACTTC.

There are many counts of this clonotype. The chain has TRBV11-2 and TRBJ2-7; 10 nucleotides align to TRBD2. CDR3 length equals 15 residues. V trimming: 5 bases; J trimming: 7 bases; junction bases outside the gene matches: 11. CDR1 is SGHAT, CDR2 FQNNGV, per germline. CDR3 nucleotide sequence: TGTGCCAGCAGCGCAGAGGAACTAGCGGGGTTTGAGCAGTACTTC. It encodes CASSAEELAGFEQYF.

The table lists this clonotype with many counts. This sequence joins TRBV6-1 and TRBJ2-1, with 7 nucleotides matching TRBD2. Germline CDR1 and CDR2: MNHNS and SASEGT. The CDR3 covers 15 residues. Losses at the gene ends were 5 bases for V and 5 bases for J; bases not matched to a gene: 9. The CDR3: CASSYGLADHNEQFF. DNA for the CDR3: TGTGCCAGCAGTTACGGCCTAGCGGACCACAATGAGCAGTTCTTC.

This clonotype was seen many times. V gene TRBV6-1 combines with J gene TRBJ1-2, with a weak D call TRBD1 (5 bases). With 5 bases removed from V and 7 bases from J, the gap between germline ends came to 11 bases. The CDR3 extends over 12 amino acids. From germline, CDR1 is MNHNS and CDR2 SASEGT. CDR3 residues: CASSPPGFGYTF. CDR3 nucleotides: TGTGCCAGCAGTCCTCCAGGGTTTGGCTACACCTTC.

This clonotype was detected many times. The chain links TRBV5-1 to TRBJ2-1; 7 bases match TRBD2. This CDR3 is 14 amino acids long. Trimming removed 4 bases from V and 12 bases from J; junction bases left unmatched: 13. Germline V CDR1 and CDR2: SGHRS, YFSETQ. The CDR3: CASSVGTSGGWQFF. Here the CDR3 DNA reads TGCGCCAGCAGCGTCGGGACGTCCGGGGGGTGGCAGTTCTTC.